The 24 T cell receptor beta chains below come from one sample, sequenced in a study of cytomegalovirus exposure and HLA in healthy donors. The data were produced by immunoSEQ multiplex PCR, yet TCRdb's version contains in-frame clones alone and is incomplete. The sample shows some 180,000 clones, around 80% of them seen only once. Sample: PBMCs. These receptor sequences come from a woman younger than 45 in good health and CMV-seronegative.

This clone has only a few counts. The chain recombines TRBV7-9 with TRBJ1-6; D might be TRBD1 (6 bases). Trimming pared 4 bases from V and 7 bases from J, leaving 11 bases between. CDR1 is SEHNR and CDR2 is FQNEAQ in the germline V gene (reference sequence). The CDR3 sequence is 14 residues long. CDR3 region: CASSSGTPNSPLHF. As DNA, the CDR3 is TGTGCCAGCAGCTCCGGGACACCCAATTCACCCCTCCACTTT.

This clone has just one count. The chain is built from TRBV6-5 and TRBJ2-7; 7 positions agree with TRBD2. The V segment lost 5 bases and the J segment 2 bases; nucleotides outside the gene matches: 6. This CDR3 is built from 14 residues. Germline lookup yields CDR1 MNHEY and CDR2 SVGAGI. The CDR3 loop reads CASSRGEGPYEQYF. The CDR3 DNA reads as TGTGCCAGCAGTCGGGGGGAGGGTCCCTACGAGCAGTACTTC.

This sequence joins TRBV6-5 and TRBJ2-1; a possible D gene is TRBD2 (6 bases). Germline V gene data show CDR1 as MNHEY and CDR2 as SVGAGI. The CDR3 loop spans 14 amino acids. V was shortened by 5 bases and J by 8 bases, with 16 bases between the two germline ends. The CDR3 DNA is TGTGCCAGCAGTCACCCAGGAGGGGACCATGAGCAGTTCTTC. Translated: CASSHPGGDHEQFF.

J is TRBJ1-2 and V is TRBV6-5; TRBD1 matches 10 bases. Per germline, CDR1 MNHEY and CDR2 SVGAGI. V was clipped by 6 bases and J by 4 bases; unmatched bases: 2. The CDR3 extends over 13 amino acids. The CDR3 loop reads CASRWTGGYGYTF. The CDR3 DNA follows: TGTGCCAGCAGGTGGACAGGGGGCTATGGCTACACCTTC.

In nucleotides, the CDR3 is TGCGCCAGCAGCTTGGCCGGCGCAGGGTACCTTCTATATGGCTACACCTTC. Translation gives CASSLAGAGYLLYGYTF. The chain has TRBV5-1 and TRBJ1-2, with a weak D call TRBD1 (5 bases). CDR1 and CDR2 from the germline V gene are SGHRS and YFSETQ. V lost 0 bases and J 5 bases, leaving 20 bases between the germline ends. The CDR3 runs 17 residues.

The CDR3 DNA is TGTGCCAGCAGTGAATTACTGAACTATGGCTACACCTTC. This codes for CASSELLNYGYTF. The chain recombines TRBV6-1 with TRBJ1-2; D is unresolved. Germline values: CDR1 MNHNS, CDR2 SASEGT. Trimming pared 2 bases from V and 2 bases from J, leaving 6 bases between. The CDR3 totals 13 residues.

This clone was detected only once. The DNA for the CDR3 is TGCGCCAGCAGTCGATCCGGGACAGGGAGTGGAAACACCATATATTTT. This codes for CASSRSGTGSGNTIYF. J is TRBJ1-3 and V is TRBV5-1, with 9 nucleotides matching TRBD1. Germline trimming cut 5 bases from V and 3 bases from J; bases unmatched to any gene: 9. The germline gives CDR1 SGHRS, CDR2 YFSETQ. This CDR3 is built from 16 residues.

This chain links TRBV7-3 with TRBJ1-2; D call uncertain. CDR1 SGHTA and CDR2 FQGTGA come from the germline V gene. V gave up 2 bases and J gave up 7 bases, with 11 bases separating them. The length of the CDR3 is 13 residues. The CDR3: CASSLDGLSGYTF. In DNA, the CDR3 is TGTGCCAGCAGCTTAGACGGGTTGAGTGGCTACACCTTC.

In this sample, this clone turned up a few times. The chain employs TRBV2 and TRBJ2-7; 7 nucleotides line up with TRBD1. The CDR3 is made up of 13 amino acids. From germline, CDR1 is SNHLY and CDR2 FYNNEI. V gave up 6 bases and J gave up 7 bases; unmatched junction bases: 9. The CDR3 bases are TGTGCCAGCAGCCAGTTAGAGGGGGCTGAGCAGTACTTC. Encoded protein: CASSQLEGAEQYF.

V is TRBV30 and J is TRBJ1-1; D gene ambiguous. The CDR3 runs to 14 residues. V lost 2 bases to trimming and J lost 4 bases, with 14 bases between them. Per the germline V gene, CDR1 is GTSNPN and CDR2 is SVGIG (reference sequence). For the CDR3, the DNA is TGTGCCTGGAGTTCAGCCGAGGGCAGCACTGAAGCTTTCTTT. Its translation is CAWSSAEGSTEAFF. The whole variable domain, filled in from reference TRBV30 and TRBJ1-1, reads SQTIHQWPATLVQPVGSPLSLECTVEGTSNPNLYWYRQAAGRGLQLLFYSVGIGQISSEVPQNLSASRPQDRQFILSSKKLLLSDSGFYLCAWSSAEGSTEAFFGQGTRLTVV.

The chain employs TRBV30 and TRBJ2-7, with TRBD1 matching 7 bases. The V segment lost 1 base and the J segment 2 bases; nucleotides outside the gene matches: 5. Germline CDR1 GTSNPN, CDR2 SVGIG (reference sequence). This CDR3 region has 14 residues. CDR3 in DNA: TGTGCCTGGAGTGAGACAGGGAACCCCTACGAGCAGTACTTC. Amino acids: CAWSETGNPYEQYF.

The gene calls are TRBV19 and TRBJ1-1, with D tentatively TRBD1 (5 bases). Germline V CDR1 and CDR2: LNHDA, SQIVND (reference sequence). The CDR3 extends over 13 amino acids. Trimming cost V 5 bases and J 0 bases, with 7 bases left between them. The CDR3 sequence is CASSEQVNTEAFF. In nucleotides, the CDR3 is TGTGCCAGTAGTGAACAGGTGAACACTGAAGCTTTCTTT. Combining the CDR3 with reference TRBV19 and TRBJ1-1 gives the whole variable domain DGGITQSPKYLFRKEGQNVTLSCEQNLNHDAMYWYRQDPGQGLRLIYYSQIVNDFQKGDIAEGYSVSREKKESFPLTVTSAQKNPTAFYLCASSEQVNTEAFFGQGTRLTVV.

CDR3 nucleotides: TGTGCCAGCAGCCCCCAGGGTGCAGGCTATGGCTACACCTTC. Protein: CASSPQGAGYGYTF. The chain combines TRBV7-9 with TRBJ1-2; D is possibly TRBD1 (5 bases). The CDR3 length is 14 residues. CDR1 and CDR2 (germline): SEHNR, FQNEAQ (reference sequence). V gave up 5 bases and J gave up 4 bases, with 14 bases separating them.

The V and J genes are TRBV6-5 and TRBJ2-4; 9 bases fit TRBD2. V lost 4 bases and J lost 0; bases outside the gene matches: 1. Germline V lookup: CDR1 MNHEY, CDR2 SVGAGI. This CDR3 is built from 15 residues. CDR3 amino acids: CASSLLAGAKNIQYF. For the CDR3, the DNA is TGTGCCAGCAGTTTACTAGCGGGAGCCAAAAACATTCAGTACTTC.

The table lists this clone with a few counts. The chain combines TRBV18 with TRBJ2-7, with a weak D call TRBD2 (6 bases). The V end lost 5 bases, the J end lost 4 bases, and 12 bases lay between the germline ends. The CDR3 runs 13 residues. Germline values: CDR1 KGHSH, CDR2 LQKENI. In DNA, the CDR3 is TGTGCCAGCTCATGGGGCGGGAAATACGAGCAGTACTTC. Its translation is CASSWGGKYEQYF.

The rearrangement joins TRBV27 to TRBJ2-1, with D perhaps TRBD1 (6 bases). The ends were cut back, 6 bases at V and 3 bases at J, with 18 bases in the middle. CDR1 is MNHEY and CDR2 is SMNVEV in the germline V gene (reference sequence). The CDR3 extends over 16 amino acids. CDR3 in amino acids: CASRTGTGTLYNEQFF. The CDR3 DNA reads TGTGCCAGCAGAACGGGGACGGGGACACTCTACAATGAGCAGTTCTTC.

The V and J genes are TRBV7-6 and TRBJ2-7; weak D call: TRBD2 (5 bases). The germline V gene encodes CDR1 SGHVS and CDR2 FNYEAQ. This CDR3 contains 12 residues. The V gene lost 3 bases and the J gene lost 2 bases, with 5 bases spanning the gap. The CDR3 loop is CASSLGAYEQYF. The CDR3 DNA is TGTGCCAGCAGCTTGGGAGCCTACGAGCAGTACTTC.

The V gene is TRBV11-2, the J gene TRBJ2-1; 9 nucleotides align to TRBD2. The CDR3 has 16 residues. The trim removed 1 base at V and 3 bases at J, leaving 4 bases unmatched. Germline V gene sequence: CDR1 SGHAT, CDR2 FQNNGV. The CDR3 sequence: CASSLVGSGSYNEQFF. The CDR3 coding sequence is TGTGCCAGCAGCTTAGTGGGTAGCGGGAGCTACAATGAGCAGTTCTTC. The full variable domain, completed using reference TRBV11-2 and TRBJ2-1, is EAGVAQSPRYKIIEKRQSVAFWCNPISGHATLYWYQQILGQGPKLLIQFQNNGVVDDSQLPKDRFSAERLKGVDSTLKIQPAKLEDSAVYLCASSLVGSGSYNEQFFGPGTRLTVL.

This clone has only a few counts. The chain is built from TRBV4-1 and TRBJ1-5; no firm D call. From germline, CDR1 is MGHRA and CDR2 YSYEKL. The CDR3 is made up of 15 amino acids. V was shortened by 4 bases and J by 3 bases, with 13 bases between the two germline ends. The CDR3 coding sequence is TGCGCCAGCAGCCCGTCGGGTGCTCTCAATCAGCCCCAGCATTTT. Translated: CASSPSGALNQPQHF.

The rearrangement links TRBV30 to TRBJ1-5; D perhaps matches TRBD1 (5 bases). Germline CDR1 reads GTSNPN; CDR2 reads SVGIG (reference sequence). Trimming cost V 0 bases and J 4 bases, with 16 bases left between them. The CDR3 length is 16 residues. CDR3 DNA: TGTGCCTGGAGTGTACCCGCTGGGCAGGGAAATCAGCCCCAGCATTTT. Protein: CAWSVPAGQGNQPQHF.

J is TRBJ2-3 and V is TRBV14; TRBD1 is a possible D gene (5 bases). From germline, CDR1 is SGHDN and CDR2 FVKESK. The CDR3 runs to 14 residues. V was cut by 1 base and J by 5 bases, with 10 bases left in between. In nucleotides, the CDR3 is TGTGCCAGCAGCCAAGTGGGGCTTGTAGATACGCAGTATTTT. Translating gives CASSQVGLVDTQYF.

This clone has only one observation. V gene TRBV18 combines with J gene TRBJ1-4; D is unclear. V lost 3 bases to trimming and J lost 7 bases, with 12 bases between them. The CDR3 extends over 14 amino acids. CDR1 is KGHSH and CDR2 is LQKENI in the germline V gene. CDR3 loop: CASSPGHSFEKLFF. The CDR3 DNA reads TGTGCCAGCTCACCCGGCCACAGTTTTGAAAAACTGTTTTTT.

This clone ranks as medium-sized (0.01 to 0.1%). The CDR3 coding sequence is TGTGCCAGCAGCTTAGCGGGGGGCCTCAGCACTGAAGCTTTCTTT. It translates to CASSLAGGLSTEAFF. The chain employs TRBV11-2 and TRBJ1-1; D is possibly TRBD1 (6 bases). Germline values: CDR1 SGHAT, CDR2 FQNNGV. The CDR3 loop spans 15 amino acids. V was shortened by 1 base and J by 4 bases, with 13 bases between the two germline ends.

The rearrangement joins TRBV5-1 to TRBJ2-7, with D maybe TRBD1 (6 bases). The V and J ends lost 4 bases and 0 bases respectively, with 17 bases between them. The CDR3 contains 16 residues. In germline, CDR1 is SGHRS, CDR2 YFSETQ. For the CDR3, the DNA is TGCGCCAGCAGCGCCGCCCAGGGGTCGAGCTCCTACGAGCAGTACTTC. Amino acid sequence: CASSAAQGSSSYEQYF. Looking up the rest from reference TRBV5-1 and TRBJ2-7 gives the full variable domain: KAGVTQTPRYLIKTRGQQVTLSCSPISGHRSVSWYQQTPGQGLQFLFEYFSETQRNKGNFPGRFSGRQFSNSRSEMNVSTLELGDSALYLCASSAAQGSSSYEQYFGPGTRLTVT.